The 13 T cell receptor beta chains below come from one sample, sequenced in a study of T-cell memory formation after mild COVID-19. One entry per CDR3 protein results from TCRdb running MiXCR on the 5' RACE reads. The sample consists of 450,000 or so distinct CDR3 sequences, 20% of them appearing once. Sequencing was performed on PBMCs or a T cell subset sorted from them (not recorded which). The receptor set was obtained from an adult woman who had mild COVID-19 (a few samples of this study predate the infection). Cell type and time point are not known.

This clonotype was seen many times. The rearrangement links TRBV5-5 to TRBJ1-3; D may be TRBD1 (5 bases). CDR1 and CDR2 (germline): SGHKS, YYEKEE (reference sequence). Trimming cost V 0 bases and J 6 bases, with 13 bases left between them. This CDR3 has 15 residues. The CDR3 here is CASSLGVTDKNTIYF. CDR3 DNA: TGTGCCAGCAGCTTGGGTGTGACGGACAAAAACACCATATATTTT.

This clonotype was observed a handful of times. This chain uses TRBV7-2 with TRBJ2-7; maybe TRBD2 (6 bases). With 5 bases removed from V and 2 bases from J, the gap between germline ends came to 16 bases. There are 15 residues in the CDR3. Germline values: CDR1 SGHTA, CDR2 FQGNSA. Here the CDR3 reads CASSPSGTYPYEQYF. CDR3 bases: TGTGCCAGCAGCCCCTCAGGGACTTACCCCTACGAGCAGTACTTC.

This clonotype occurred a few times. V usage is TRBV7-2 and J usage is TRBJ2-2; D is unclear. Germline V gene sequence: CDR1 SGHTA, CDR2 FQGNSA. This CDR3 comprises 16 residues. The ends were cut back, 4 bases at V and 4 bases at J, with 16 bases in the middle. CDR3 amino acids: CASSSGPKRFTGELFF. The CDR3 DNA follows: TGTGCCAGCAGCTCCGGACCCAAACGGTTCACCGGGGAGCTGTTTTTT.

Only a few counts were recorded for this clonotype. The chain couples TRBV29-1 to TRBJ2-1, with D maybe TRBD2 (5 bases). CDR1 and CDR2 from the germline V gene are SQVTM and ANQGSEA. This CDR3 has 17 amino acids. V was pared by 8 bases and J by 8 bases, with 31 bases between. The CDR3 coding sequence is TGCAGCCCCCTCGACGGACGAGAGGGAGTAATTTGTGATGAGCAGTTCTTC. Translating it yields CSPLDGREGVICDEQFF.

This clonotype has a handful of counts. CDR3 sequence: CASSLVAGGLRGELFF. The CDR3 DNA sequence: TGTGCCAGCAGCTTAGTTGCGGGGGGGCTTCGCGGGGAGCTGTTTTTT. J is TRBJ2-2 and V is TRBV7-6; 9 nucleotides agree with TRBD2. J lost 7 bases, V lost 1 base, and 7 bases had no gene match. The CDR3 runs to 16 residues. Germline values: CDR1 SGHVS, CDR2 FNYEAQ.

The rearrangement links TRBV4-3 to TRBJ2-1; weak D call: TRBD2 (6 bases). This CDR3 is built from 18 residues. The V gene lost 0 bases and the J gene lost 4 bases, with 19 bases spanning the gap. Looked up from germline, CDR1 is LGHNA and CDR2 is YSLEER. CDR3 nucleotides: TGCGCCAGCAGCCAAGAAGGGCTAGCGAGCACCGGATACAATGAGCAGTTCTTC. Protein sequence: CASSQEGLASTGYNEQFF.

This clonotype turned up a few times. This chain's CDR3 is CASSLPRIGDNEQFF. As DNA, the CDR3 is TGTGCCAGCAGCTTACCGCGAATTGGCGACAATGAGCAGTTCTTC. V usage is TRBV7-9 and J usage is TRBJ2-1; no definite D call. This CDR3 has 15 residues. The ends were cut back, 2 bases at V and 5 bases at J, with 13 bases in the middle. The V gene's germline CDR1 is SEHNR and CDR2 FQNEAQ (reference sequence).

The genes are TRBV7-2 and TRBJ1-2; D gene unclear. This CDR3 contains 15 residues. Germline CDR1 SGHTA, CDR2 FQGNSA. The ends were cut back, 0 bases at V and 0 bases at J, with 8 bases in the middle. In DNA form, the CDR3 reads TGTGCCAGCAGCTTAGCTGGATCCCCTAACTATGGCTACACCTTC. It is translated as CASSLAGSPNYGYTF.

This clonotype was counted between two and nine times. This rearrangement joins TRBV25-1 to TRBJ2-7; maybe TRBD1 (5 bases). From germline, CDR1 is MGHDK and CDR2 SYGVNS. Trimming removed 4 bases from V and 0 bases from J, with 22 bases in between. CDR3 size: 18 residues. CDR3 DNA sequence: TGTGCCAGCAGTGCGACTCCGATCGACAGTGTCAGCTCCTACGAGCAGTACTTC. It translates to CASSATPIDSVSSYEQYF.

The chain carries TRBV9 and TRBJ1-3; a weak D match, TRBD1 (5 bases). The germline CDR1 and CDR2 sequences are SGDLS and YYNGEE. V lost 4 bases and J 2 bases, leaving 13 bases between the germline ends. The CDR3 is 15 amino acids. In DNA form, the CDR3 reads TGTGCCAGCAGCTCCGGGGGGGGAACTGGAAACACCATATATTTT. This encodes CASSSGGGTGNTIYF.

This clonotype turned up a few times. The gene calls are TRBV30 and TRBJ1-4; a possible D gene is TRBD1 (5 bases). There are 14 residues in the CDR3. The germline V gene encodes CDR1 GTSNPN and CDR2 SVGIG (reference sequence). V was clipped by 0 bases and J by 8 bases, with 13 bases between them. In DNA, the CDR3 is TGTGCCTGGAGTGTAAAGGGGTCAAGGGAAAAACTGTTTTTT. It codes for CAWSVKGSREKLFF.

The chain joins TRBV10-3 to TRBJ2-7, with D maybe TRBD2 (5 bases). The CDR3 runs 15 residues. The V gene lost 2 bases and the J gene lost 4 bases, with 15 bases spanning the gap. The germline CDR1 and CDR2 sequences are ENHRY and SYGVKD. The CDR3 loop is CAISEPNAGGYEQYF. The CDR3 DNA follows: TGTGCCATCAGTGAGCCCAACGCGGGCGGGTACGAGCAGTACTTC.

The chain combines TRBV20-1 with TRBJ2-1, with TRBD2 matching 7 bases. Germline V gene data show CDR1 as DFQATT and CDR2 as SNEGSKA (reference sequence). Trimming removed 5 bases from V and 5 bases from J; junction bases left unmatched: 12. CDR3 length equals 15 residues. The CDR3 DNA reads TGCAGTGCTCCCGACAGCGGGACTGGCCACAATGAGCAGTTCTTC. Protein: CSAPDSGTGHNEQFF.